These T cell receptor beta chains were read from a single sample in a study of blood T cell repertoires in COVID-19. The data were produced by immunoSEQ multiplex PCR, yet TCRdb's version contains in-frame clones alone and is incomplete. Of roughly 210,000 clones in the sample, about 85% were seen once. Source material: peripheral blood. Every receptor here comes from a woman aged 80 or older with COVID-19, enrolled during active disease. Both conserved end residues are part of each CDR3. The D gene is left open where the match is weak. For some rows the clone size is stated as once, few or many, or as a class when expanded; others skip it.

clone size,J gene,D gene,V gene,CDR3 protein,CDR3 DNA
.,TRBJ1-2,TRBD1,TRBV10-3,CAISAARGPDGYTF,TGTGCCATCAGTGCCGCCAGGGGGCCTGATGGCTACACCTTC
once,TRBJ1-1,.,TRBV18,CASSGGIINTEAFF,TGTGCCAGCTCAGGCGGGATAATCAACACTGAAGCTTTCTTT
.,TRBJ1-1,.,TRBV2,CAGAVNTEAFF,TGTGCCGGGGCCGTGAACACTGAAGCTTTCTTT
.,TRBJ2-1,TRBD2,TRBV10-2,CASERGYNEQFF,TGCGCCAGCGAGCGGGGATACAATGAGCAGTTCTTC
.,TRBJ1-2,TRBD1,TRBV5-1,CASSTGGGNYGYTF,TGCGCCAGCAGCACAGGGGGCGGTAACTATGGCTACACCTTC
.,TRBJ1-2,.,TRBV6-6,CASSYSSRANYGYTF,TGTGCCAGCAGTTACTCGTCCCGGGCTAACTATGGCTACACCTTC
.,TRBJ1-6,.,TRBV27,CASSYSGSNSPLHF,TGTGCCAGCAGTTACTCAGGGTCAAATTCACCCCTCCACTTT
.,TRBJ1-5,TRBD1,TRBV24-1,CATSDPRDSPPQPQHF,TGTGCCACCAGTGATCCACGGGACAGCCCTCCGCAGCCCCAGCATTTT
once,TRBJ2-2,.,TRBV7-2,CASSPQGPPLGGELFF,TGTGCCAGCAGCCCCCAGGGGCCTCCCTTAGGCGGGGAGCTGTTTTTT
.,TRBJ2-3,.,TRBV19,CASSMRDTNTDTQYF,TGTGCCAGTAGTATGAGGGACACGAACACAGATACGCAGTATTTT
.,TRBJ1-2,TRBD1,TRBV5-1,CASSSDPAGTGVGYTF,TGCGCCAGCAGCTCGGACCCCGCCGGGACAGGGGTAGGCTACACCTTC
once,TRBJ1-1,.,TRBV5-6,CASSFGERNTEAFF,TGTGCCAGCAGCTTCGGGGAGAGAAACACTGAAGCTTTCTTT
.,TRBJ1-5,.,TRBV20-1,CSASPAGSNQPQHF,TGCAGTGCTAGTCCGGCGGGGAGCAATCAGCCCCAGCATTTT
once,TRBJ2-7,TRBD1,TRBV3-1/TRBV3-2,CASSQVPGTGTYEQYF,TGTGCCAGCAGCCAAGTCCCCGGGACAGGGACCTACGAGCAGTACTTC
.,TRBJ1-5,TRBD1,TRBV10-3,CAISMGQGGNQPQHF,TGTGCCATCAGTATGGGACAGGGAGGCAATCAGCCCCAGCATTTT
.,TRBJ2-3,TRBD2,TRBV28,CASSPSGGTDTQYF,TGTGCCAGCAGCCCTAGCGGGGGGACAGATACGCAGTATTTT
once,TRBJ2-5,.,TRBV7-7,CASSLTQGSETQYF,TGTGCCAGCAGCTTAACTCAGGGTTCGGAGACCCAGTACTTC
.,TRBJ1-2,TRBD1,TRBV6-1,CASSEQLGQGAGGYTF,TGTGCCAGCAGTGAACAGTTGGGACAGGGGGCTGGGGGCTACACCTTC
.,TRBJ1-6,.,TRBV5-1,CASSLDGQGTRPLHF,TGCGCCAGCAGCTTGGATGGGCAGGGAACCAGACCCCTCCACTTT
.,TRBJ2-5,.,TRBV6-2/TRBV6-3,CASSSPLGRGPQGETQYF,TGTGCCAGCAGTTCCCCCCTTGGGCGGGGGCCCCAGGGAGAGACCCAGTACTTC
.,TRBJ2-1,.,TRBV20-1,CSAYLAGQFF,TGCAGTGCCTACCTCGCGGGGCAGTTCTTC
.,TRBJ2-2,.,TRBV4-2,CASSPTGYDGELFF,TGTGCCAGCAGCCCAACAGGGTATGACGGGGAGCTGTTTTTT
once,TRBJ1-5,.,TRBV7-9,CASSLISGGGGNQPQHF,TGTGCCAGCAGCTTAATTTCAGGCGGCGGGGGCAATCAGCCCCAGCATTTT
.,TRBJ1-1,TRBD1,TRBV6-6,CASSRGQGEAFF,TGTGCCAGCAGCCGCGGACAGGGCGAAGCTTTCTTT
.,TRBJ1-1,TRBD1,TRBV10-3,CAISSDREMNTEAFF,TGTGCCATCAGTTCGGACAGGGAGATGAACACTGAAGCTTTCTTT
few,TRBJ1-3,.,TRBV6-5,CASRTGIYGNTIYF,TGTGCCAGCAGAACAGGGATTTATGGAAACACCATATATTTT
.,TRBJ2-7,TRBD2,TRBV6-6,CASSYRTSGNSYEQYF,TGTGCCAGCAGTTACCGAACTAGCGGTAACTCCTACGAGCAGTACTTC
once,TRBJ2-5,.,TRBV3-1/TRBV3-2,CASSQDRGGAMVETQYF,TGTGCCAGCAGCCAAGATAGGGGGGGGGCAATGGTAGAGACCCAGTACTTC
.,TRBJ1-1,.,TRBV21-1,CASSKVGQGARTEAFF,.
few,TRBJ2-7,TRBD1,TRBV6-1,CASSETGAYEQYF,TGTGCCAGCAGTGAAACAGGGGCCTACGAGCAGTACTTC
.,TRBJ2-3,.,TRBV4-3,CASGLAGITDTQYF,TGCGCCAGCGGTCTCGCGGGGATCACAGATACGCAGTATTTT
.,TRBJ2-1,.,TRBV5-1,CASRRALNNEQFF,TGCGCCAGCAGGCGGGCCCTCAACAATGAGCAGTTCTTC
.,TRBJ1-6,.,TRBV28,CASIETPRSYNSPLHF,TGTGCCAGCATTGAGACTCCCCGCTCCTATAATTCACCCCTCCACTTT
.,TRBJ2-1,TRBD2,TRBV28,CASSPGGVGYNEQFF,TGTGCCAGCAGTCCTGGGGGGGTAGGGTACAATGAGCAGTTCTTC
.,TRBJ1-5,.,TRBV27,CASGFAGGNQPQHF,TGTGCCAGCGGCTTCGCGGGAGGCAATCAGCCCCAGCATTTT
.,TRBJ2-1,.,TRBV6-2/TRBV6-3,CASSYSRGTKTSNEQFF,TGTGCCAGCAGTTACTCGAGGGGGACAAAAACGAGCAATGAGCAGTTCTTC